Following are 17 T cell receptor beta chains from one sample sequenced in a study of brain metastases from non-small cell lung cancer. Sequenced by immunoSEQ multiplex PCR; TCRdb stores in-frame clones only, minus some. The data hold hundreds of clones, with around 85% observed a single time. Sequencing input: tissue from a brain metastasis. The receptors originated from a donor aged 40 or older with non-small cell lung cancer.

This clone was detected once. The V call is TRBV3-1 (or the pseudogene TRBV3-2), the J call TRBJ2-2; D uncertain. Germline CDR1 reads LGHDT; CDR2 reads YNNKEL (reference sequence). V shed 5 bases and J shed 5 bases, with 12 bases lying between them. The CDR3 has 14 amino acids. CDR3 loop: CASSGEALTGELFF. CDR3 sequence (DNA): TGTGCCAGCAGCGGTGAGGCCTTGACCGGGGAGCTGTTTTTT.

In its sample, this clone was seen a few times. CDR3 amino acids: CASSLKEAYGYTF. As DNA, the CDR3 is TGTGCCAGCAGTTTAAAGGAAGCCTATGGCTACACCTTC. V is TRBV7-2 and J is TRBJ1-2; D gene unclear. Germline V gene sequence: CDR1 SGHTA, CDR2 FQGNSA. Trimming pared 6 bases from V and 4 bases from J, leaving 12 bases between. The CDR3 extends over 13 amino acids.

A note on this clone: Its ends do not fully match the called genes, so a read error is possible. V is TRBV5-4 and J is TRBJ2-7, with D perhaps being TRBD1 or TRBD2 (5 bases each). CDR3 size: 14 residues. Germline V gives CDR1 SGHNT, CDR2 YYREEE (reference sequence). This CDR3 reads CASSLGGSSYEQYF. CDR3 nucleotides: TGTGCCAGCAGCTTGGGGGGGAGCTCCTACGAGCAATACTTC.

The sample holds one count of this clone. The rearrangement links TRBV11-3 to TRBJ2-6; 7 nucleotides line up with TRBD1. Germline V gene lookup returns CDR1 SGHNT and CDR2 YENEEA. The CDR3 contains 15 residues. Trimming removed 5 bases from V and 4 bases from J; junction bases left unmatched: 5. The CDR3 here is CASSATGTGANVLTF. DNA for the CDR3: TGTGCCAGCAGCGCGACAGGGACCGGGGCCAACGTCCTGACTTTC.

V is TRBV2 and J is TRBJ2-7; 8 bases align to TRBD1. Germline V lookup: CDR1 SNHLY, CDR2 FYNNEI. CDR3 size: 14 residues. The junction had 8 bases not matched to a gene; V was cut back by 4 bases and J by 6 bases. CDR3 in DNA: TGTGCCAGCAGTGCTAGCAGCAGGGGGCTCGAGCAGTACTTC. As protein: CASSASSRGLEQYF.

The chain employs TRBV30 and TRBJ2-5, with no clear D. V was cut by 0 bases and J by 3 bases, with 5 bases left in between. Looked up from germline, CDR1 is GTSNPN and CDR2 is SVGIG (reference sequence). The CDR3 has 12 residues. DNA of the CDR3: TGTGCCTGGAGTGTTAGTAAAGAGACCCAGTACTTC. This codes for CAWSVSKETQYF.

The CDR3 here is CASSFDRTHGNTIYF. The CDR3 region has the DNA TGTGCCAGCAGCTTTGACAGGACTCATGGAAACACCATATATTTT. This chain connects TRBV7-6 to TRBJ1-3, with a tentative D call TRBD1 (6 bases). Germline V gives CDR1 SGHVS, CDR2 FNYEAQ. The CDR3 consists of 15 residues. V was cut by 3 bases and J by 3 bases, with 12 bases left in between. Based on the CDR3 plus reference TRBV7-6 and TRBJ1-3, the full variable domain is GAGVSQSPRYKVTKRGQDVALRCDPISGHVSLYWYRQALGQGPEFLTYFNYEAQQDKSGLPNDRFSAERPEGSISTLTIQRTEQRDSAMYRCASSFDRTHGNTIYFGEGSWLTVV.

The chain links TRBV5-1 to TRBJ2-3; 12 bases are shared with TRBD2. The trim removed 4 bases at V and 5 bases at J, leaving 11 bases unmatched. The length of the CDR3 is 17 residues. Germline CDR1 reads SGHRS; CDR2 reads YFSETQ. CDR3 coding DNA: TGCGCCAGCAGCCCCCTGCTAGCGGGAGGGCCAGTAGATACGCAGTATTTT. Translated: CASSPLLAGGPVDTQYF.

V gene TRBV30 combines with J gene TRBJ2-6, with TRBD2 as a possible D gene (6 bases). V was clipped by 4 bases and J by 0 bases, with 16 bases between them. This CDR3 region has 17 residues. Per the germline V gene, CDR1 is GTSNPN and CDR2 is SVGIG (reference sequence). The CDR3 bases are TGTGCCTGGACTAGGGGACTGTCGAGCTCTGGGGCCAACGTCCTGACTTTC. As protein: CAWTRGLSSSGANVLTF. Looking up the rest from reference TRBV30 and TRBJ2-6 gives the full variable domain: SQTIHQWPATLVQPVGSPLSLECTVEGTSNPNLYWYRQAAGRGLQLLFYSVGIGQISSEVPQNLSASRPQDRQFILSSKKLLLSDSGFYLCAWTRGLSSSGANVLTFGAGSRLTVL.

This chain links TRBV7-9 with TRBJ1-3; no reliable D call. V lost 4 bases to trimming and J lost 4 bases, with 11 bases between them. The CDR3 is 14 amino acids. In germline, CDR1 is SEHNR, CDR2 FQNEAQ (reference sequence). The CDR3 sequence is CASSYGRTGNTIYF. CDR3 nucleotide sequence: TGTGCCAGCAGCTACGGACGGACGGGAAACACCATATATTTT.

The chain links TRBV12-3 or TRBV12-4 to TRBJ1-2; the D gene is possibly TRBD1 (5 bases). With 2 bases removed from V and 4 bases from J, the gap between germline ends came to 8 bases. The CDR3 covers 13 residues. The CDR3 loop reads CASSLPTAYGYTF. As DNA, the CDR3 is TGTGCCAGCAGTTTACCGACAGCCTATGGCTACACCTTC.

V and J are TRBV28 and TRBJ1-2; no definite D call. Germline V CDR1 and CDR2: MDHEN, SYDVKM. The CDR3 totals 11 residues. Between the trimmed V and J ends, which lost 6 bases and 2 bases, there was a span of 4 bases. CDR3 bases: TGTGCCAGCAGCTTAAACTATGGCTACACCTTC. Protein sequence: CASSLNYGYTF.

A word on this clone: A read error may produce the germline difference seen at one junction end. J is TRBJ2-3 and V is TRBV28; D unclear. This CDR3 is 13 amino acids long. CDR1 is MDHEN, CDR2 SYDVKM, per germline. CDR3 in DNA: TGTGCCAGCAGCGAGGTCAGCATAGATACGCAGTATTTT. This encodes CASSEVSIDTQYF.

V usage is TRBV19 and J usage is TRBJ2-5; 9 bases agree with TRBD1. The V gene's germline CDR1 is LNHDA and CDR2 SQIVND (reference sequence). Unmatched junction bases numbered 4, after V lost 3 bases and J lost 2 bases. This CDR3 is 15 amino acids long. The CDR3 nucleotides read TGTGCCAGTAGTATCGAGACAGGGGGTCAAGAGACCCAGTACTTC. This codes for CASSIETGGQETQYF. The complete variable domain, with remaining parts taken from reference TRBV19 and TRBJ2-5, reads DGGITQSPKYLFRKEGQNVTLSCEQNLNHDAMYWYRQDPGQGLRLIYYSQIVNDFQKGDIAEGYSVSREKKESFPLTVTSAQKNPTAFYLCASSIETGGQETQYFGPGTRLLVL.

The chain couples TRBV6-5 to TRBJ1-1, with D possibly being TRBD1 (6 bases). Trimming left V 7 bases short and J 8 bases short, with 11 bases between. The CDR3 extends over 11 amino acids. Germline V CDR1 and CDR2: MNHEY, SVGAGI. This CDR3 reads CASKKGTEAFF. Here the CDR3 DNA reads TGTGCCAGCAAAAAGGGGACAGAAGCTTTCTTT.

The chain joins TRBV5-1 to TRBJ1-1; TRBD1 is a possible D gene (5 bases). This CDR3 comprises 14 residues. Germline V gene data show CDR1 as SGHRS and CDR2 as YFSETQ. The V and J ends lost 2 bases and 1 base respectively, with 9 bases between them. Here the CDR3 reads CASSFDSSNTEAFF. CDR3 bases: TGCGCCAGCAGCTTCGACAGTTCGAACACTGAAGCTTTCTTT.

To note about this clone: The sample holds other DNA sequences that translate to the same CDR3. This chain links TRBV6-5 with TRBJ1-5; D is possibly TRBD1 (5 bases). The CDR3 spans 15 residues. Per the germline V gene, CDR1 is MNHEY and CDR2 is SVGAGI. With 5 bases removed from V and 5 bases from J, the gap between germline ends came to 16 bases. The CDR3 spells CASSPGGGKDQPQHF. The CDR3 bases are TGTGCCAGCAGTCCCGGTGGGGGTAAGGATCAGCCCCAGCATTTT.